Detailed here is one TCR beta chain. This CDR3 has 12 residues. V was pared by 5 bases and J by 7 bases, with 11 bases between. CDR1 MNHEY and CDR2 SVGEGT come from the germline V gene. Method: immunoSEQ multiplex PCR; TCRdb's copy keeps in-frame clones and lacks some. The repertoire has roughly 160,000 clones, around 85% of them found once; the top ten carry nearly 8.5%. This entry comes from a study of blood T cell repertoires in COVID-19. Study summary: Specimens from acute and convalescent COVID-19 originated in the United States, Italy and Spain.

Sequencing was done on a sample of peripheral blood. This chain joins TRBV6-2 or TRBV6-3 and TRBJ1-2; D is uncertain. The sequence derives from a man aged 55 to 70 with acute or convalescent COVID-19. DNA for the CDR3: TGTGCCAGCAGTCCATTAGCCCTTGGCTACACCTTC. Its translation is CASSPLALGYTF.